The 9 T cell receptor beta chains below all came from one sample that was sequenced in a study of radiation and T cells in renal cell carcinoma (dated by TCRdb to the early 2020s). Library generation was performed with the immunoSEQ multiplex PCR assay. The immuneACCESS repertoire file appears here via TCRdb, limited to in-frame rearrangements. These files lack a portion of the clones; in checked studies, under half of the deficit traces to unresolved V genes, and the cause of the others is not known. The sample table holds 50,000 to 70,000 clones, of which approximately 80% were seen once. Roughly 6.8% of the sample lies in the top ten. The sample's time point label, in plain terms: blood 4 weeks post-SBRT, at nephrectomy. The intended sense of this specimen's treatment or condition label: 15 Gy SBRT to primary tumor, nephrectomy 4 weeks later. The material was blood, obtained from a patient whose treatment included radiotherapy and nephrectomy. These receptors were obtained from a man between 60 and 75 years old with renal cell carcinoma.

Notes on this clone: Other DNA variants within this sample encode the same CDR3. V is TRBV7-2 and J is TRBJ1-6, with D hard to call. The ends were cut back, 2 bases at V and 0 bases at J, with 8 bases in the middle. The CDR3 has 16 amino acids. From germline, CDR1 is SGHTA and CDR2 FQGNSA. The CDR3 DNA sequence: TGTGCCAGCAGCTTAAAGGCAGGCTCCTATAATTCACCCCTCCACTTT. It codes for CASSLKAGSYNSPLHF.

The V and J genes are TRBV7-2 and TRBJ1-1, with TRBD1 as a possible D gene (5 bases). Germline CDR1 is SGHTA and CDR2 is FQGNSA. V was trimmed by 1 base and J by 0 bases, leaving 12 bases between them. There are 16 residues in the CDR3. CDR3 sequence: CASSLESPGLNTEAFF. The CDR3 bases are TGTGCCAGCAGCTTAGAATCTCCAGGGTTGAACACTGAAGCTTTCTTT.

CDR3 coding DNA: TGTGCCAGCAGTTACTCGGGCACCTCTGGAAACACCATATATTTT. Its translation: CASSYSGTSGNTIYF. The V call is TRBV6-5, the J call TRBJ1-3; unclear D gene. Germline V gene lookup returns CDR1 MNHEY and CDR2 SVGAGI. There are 15 residues in the CDR3. Trimming took off 0 bases at V and 0 bases at J, with 6 bases between the two ends.

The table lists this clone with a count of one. DNA for the CDR3: TGTGCCAGCAGATCTGGGACAGGGGGGAAGCAGCCCCAGCATTTT. It codes for CASRSGTGGKQPQHF. The V and J genes are TRBV6-6 and TRBJ1-5; 11 bases are shared with TRBD1. The CDR3 runs to 15 residues. The germline V gene encodes CDR1 MNHNY and CDR2 SVGAGI (reference sequence). V was clipped by 6 bases and J by 7 bases; unmatched bases: 8.

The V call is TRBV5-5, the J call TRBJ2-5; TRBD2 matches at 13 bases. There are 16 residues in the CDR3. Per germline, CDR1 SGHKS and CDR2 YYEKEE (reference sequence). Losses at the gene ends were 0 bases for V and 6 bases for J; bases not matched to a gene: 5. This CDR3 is CASSLGGLAGLKTQYF. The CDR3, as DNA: TGTGCCAGCAGCTTGGGGGGACTAGCGGGGTTAAAGACCCAGTACTTC.

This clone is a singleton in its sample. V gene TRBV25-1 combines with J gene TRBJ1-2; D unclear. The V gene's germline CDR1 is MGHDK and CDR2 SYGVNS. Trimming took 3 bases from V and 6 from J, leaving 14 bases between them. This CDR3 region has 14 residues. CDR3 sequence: CASSEAGSADGYTF. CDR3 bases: TGTGCCAGCAGTGAGGCCGGGAGTGCGGATGGCTACACCTTC.

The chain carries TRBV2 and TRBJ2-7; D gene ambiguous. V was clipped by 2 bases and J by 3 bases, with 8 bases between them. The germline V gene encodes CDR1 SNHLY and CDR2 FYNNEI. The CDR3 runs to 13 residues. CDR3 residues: CASSESVGYEQYV. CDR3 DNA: TGTGCCAGCAGTGAATCTGTGGGCTACGAGCAGTACGTC.

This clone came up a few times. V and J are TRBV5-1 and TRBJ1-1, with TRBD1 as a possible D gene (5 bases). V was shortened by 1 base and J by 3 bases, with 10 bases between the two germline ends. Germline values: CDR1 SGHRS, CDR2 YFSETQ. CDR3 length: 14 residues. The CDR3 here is CASSLWDGDTEAFF. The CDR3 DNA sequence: TGCGCCAGCAGCTTGTGGGACGGAGACACTGAAGCTTTCTTT.

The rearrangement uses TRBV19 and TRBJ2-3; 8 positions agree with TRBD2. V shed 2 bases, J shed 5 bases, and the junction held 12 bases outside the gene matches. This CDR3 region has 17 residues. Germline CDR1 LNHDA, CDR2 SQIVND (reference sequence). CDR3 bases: TGTGCCAGTAGTATACCCCCTCGGGGGGGAAGGATAGATACGCAGTATTTT. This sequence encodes CASSIPPRGGRIDTQYF.